The subject of this entry is one T cell receptor beta chain. The data belong to a study of blood T cell repertoires in COVID-19. Study-level information: Acute and convalescent COVID-19 specimens originated in the United States, Italy and Spain. From T cells, B-cell-depleted T cells, or PBMCs came the material, which was cDNA or gDNA.

Enrolled during active infection, Seattle patients were then followed longitudinally. Profiling relied on immunoSEQ multiplex PCR, and the TCRdb table lists in-frame clones only, not all of them. The table shows 150,000 to 160,000 clones, with approximately 80% occurring only once. CDR3 length equals 13 residues. Per the germline V gene, CDR1 is SEHNR and CDR2 is FQNEAQ (reference sequence). The V and J ends lost 2 bases and 4 bases respectively, with 8 bases between them. The rearrangement uses TRBV7-9 and TRBJ1-1; D is undetermined. The sequenced sample consisted of peripheral blood. This sequence originates from an older woman with COVID-19, enrolled during active disease. CDR3 nucleotide sequence: TGTGCCAGCAGCTTAATGGGCTCCACTGAAGCTTTCTTT. Amino acid sequence: CASSLMGSTEAFF.